One and the same sample provided the 5 T cell receptor beta chains below, sequenced in a study of cytomegalovirus exposure and HLA in healthy donors. TCRdb's table, derived via immunoSEQ multiplex PCR, lists solely in-frame clones and lacks some. In the table there are about 120,000 clones, 90% to 96% of which are singletons. Sequencing used PBMCs. Every receptor here comes from a man between 18 and 29 years old in good health and CMV-seronegative.

The V call is TRBV5-8, the J call TRBJ2-1, with 10 bases identical to TRBD2. CDR1 and CDR2 from the germline V gene are SGHTS and YDEGEE. The CDR3 sequence is 15 residues long. J lost 10 bases, V lost 0 bases, and 7 bases had no gene match. This CDR3 is CASSLESGRAGEQFF. CDR3 nucleotide sequence: TGTGCCAGCAGCTTGGAAAGCGGGAGGGCCGGGGAGCAGTTCTTC.

J is TRBJ1-5 and V is TRBV27; no reliable D call. This CDR3 has 13 residues. The germline CDR1 and CDR2 sequences are MNHEY and SMNVEV (reference sequence). V was pared by 5 bases and J by 4 bases, with 9 bases between. CDR3 amino acids: CASSLLPNQPQHF. CDR3 nucleotides: TGTGCCAGCAGTCTACTACCGAATCAGCCCCAGCATTTT.

This chain joins TRBV18 and TRBJ2-3; 7 bases agree with TRBD2. Germline CDR1 is KGHSH and CDR2 is LQKENI. Trimming removed 6 bases from V and 5 bases from J; junction bases left unmatched: 8. The CDR3 totals 14 residues. The CDR3 nucleotides read TGTGCCAGCTCCCCGCCCCGGGGGGTAGATACGCAGTATTTT. Translating gives CASSPPRGVDTQYF.

The chain has TRBV4-3 and TRBJ2-5, with 7 bases aligning to TRBD1. This CDR3 has 15 amino acids. V lost 1 base, J lost 2 bases, and 4 bases stayed unmatched. Germline values: CDR1 LGHNA, CDR2 YSLEER. CDR3 loop: CASSQGGTEQETQYF. CDR3 bases: TGCGCCAGCAGCCAAGGGGGGACAGAACAAGAGACCCAGTACTTC.

This CDR3 reads CASSDGGTGSYNEQFF. In DNA form, the CDR3 reads TGTGCCAGCAGTGATGGAGGTACAGGGTCCTACAATGAGCAGTTCTTC. The V gene is TRBV25-1, the J gene TRBJ2-1; perhaps TRBD1 as D (6 bases). Germline V gene lookup returns CDR1 MGHDK and CDR2 SYGVNS. CDR3 size: 16 residues. Trimming took 3 bases from V and 1 from J, leaving 13 bases between them.